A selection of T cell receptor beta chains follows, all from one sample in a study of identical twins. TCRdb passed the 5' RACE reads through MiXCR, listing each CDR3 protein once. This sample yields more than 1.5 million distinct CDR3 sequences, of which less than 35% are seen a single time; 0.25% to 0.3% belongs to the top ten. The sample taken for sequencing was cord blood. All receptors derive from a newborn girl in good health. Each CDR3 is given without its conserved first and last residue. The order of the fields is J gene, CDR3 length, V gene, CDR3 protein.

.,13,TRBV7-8,ASSLSLGTEETQY
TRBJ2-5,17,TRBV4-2,ASSQDPGLAAPEVGEQY
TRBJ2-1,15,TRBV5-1,ASSLGGVGPSYNEQF
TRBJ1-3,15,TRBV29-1,SVEKNWVTYSGNTIY
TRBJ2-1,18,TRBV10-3,AISPPGGGIRTSSYNEQF
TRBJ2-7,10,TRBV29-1,SVAGNSYEQY
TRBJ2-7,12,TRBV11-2,ASSLERIFYEQY
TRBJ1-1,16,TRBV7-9,ASSPPWGQGAFNTEAF
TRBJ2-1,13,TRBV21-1,ASSKGRISYNEQF
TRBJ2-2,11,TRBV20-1,SAGLAVSGELF
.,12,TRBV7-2,ASSPGAGLYEQY
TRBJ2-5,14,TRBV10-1,ASSESTSGDPWTQY